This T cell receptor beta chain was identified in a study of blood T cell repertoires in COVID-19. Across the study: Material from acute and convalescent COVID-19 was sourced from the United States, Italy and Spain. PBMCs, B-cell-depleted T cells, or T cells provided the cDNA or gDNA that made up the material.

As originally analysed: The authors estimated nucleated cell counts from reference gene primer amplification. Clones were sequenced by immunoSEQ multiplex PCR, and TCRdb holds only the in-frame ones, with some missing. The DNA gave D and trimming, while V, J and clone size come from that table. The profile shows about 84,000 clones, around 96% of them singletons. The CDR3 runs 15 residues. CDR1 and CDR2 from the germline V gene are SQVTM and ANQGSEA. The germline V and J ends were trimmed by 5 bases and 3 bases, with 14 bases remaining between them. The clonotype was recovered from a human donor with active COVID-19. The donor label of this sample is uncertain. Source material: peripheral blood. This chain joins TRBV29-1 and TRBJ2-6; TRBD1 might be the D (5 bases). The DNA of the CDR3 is TGCAGCGTTAGGGGTCAGGATATTGGGGCCAACGTCCTGACTTTC. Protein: CSVRGQDIGANVLTF.